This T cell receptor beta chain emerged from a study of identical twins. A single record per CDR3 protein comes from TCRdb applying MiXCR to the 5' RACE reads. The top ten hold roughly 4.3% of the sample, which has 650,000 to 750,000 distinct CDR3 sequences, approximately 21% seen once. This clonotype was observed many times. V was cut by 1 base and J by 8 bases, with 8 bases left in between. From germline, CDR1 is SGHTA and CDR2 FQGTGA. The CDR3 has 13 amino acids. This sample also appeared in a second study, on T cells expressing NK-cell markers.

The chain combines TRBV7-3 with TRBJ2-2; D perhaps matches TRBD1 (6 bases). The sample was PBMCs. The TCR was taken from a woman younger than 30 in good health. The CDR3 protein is CASSLKDRGELFF. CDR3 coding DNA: TGTGCCAGCAGCTTAAAAGACAGGGGGGAGCTGTTTTTT. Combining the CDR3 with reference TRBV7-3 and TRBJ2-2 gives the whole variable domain GAGVSQTPSNKVTEKGKYVELRCDPISGHTALYWYRQSLGQGPEFLIYFQGTGAADDSGLPNDRFFAVRPEGSVSTLKIQRTERGDSAVYLCASSLKDRGELFFGEGSRLTVL.